The 3 T cell receptor beta chains below come from one sample, sequenced in a study of T-cell reconstitution after alpha-beta-depleted transplantation in children. Unique molecular identifiers were incorporated when the TCRbeta library was constructed. Via MiXCR, TCRdb re-called the PCR reads, giving one row per CDR3 protein. The sample records 200,000 to 250,000 distinct CDR3 sequences, approximately 9.5% being singletons. The sample here was PBMCs from the stem cell graft donor, taken from the stem cell graft. Every receptor here comes from a human donor who donated a stem cell graft to a child with acute lymphoblastic leukemia.

This clonotype was counted many times. CDR3: CASSSTGPYVYEQYF. The CDR3 DNA follows: TGTGCCAGCAGTTCGACGGGGCCTTATGTCTACGAGCAGTACTTC. V gene TRBV6-5 combines with J gene TRBJ2-7; D possibly uses TRBD1 or TRBD2 (5 bases each). There are 15 residues in the CDR3. Germline values: CDR1 MNHEY, CDR2 SVGAGI. V dropped 4 bases and J dropped 3 bases, with 16 bases sitting between them.

The V and J genes are TRBV7-9 and TRBJ2-7, with 8 bases fitting TRBD1. This CDR3 has 17 amino acids. With V trimmed by 5 bases and J by 0 bases, 12 bases remained unmatched. Germline lookup yields CDR1 SEHNR and CDR2 FQNEAQ (reference sequence). The CDR3 region is CASSTSRQGKPSYEQYF. In DNA form, the CDR3 reads TGTGCCAGCAGCACTAGCAGACAGGGGAAACCCTCCTACGAGCAGTACTTC.

This clonotype has just a few counts. The chain has TRBV19 and TRBJ1-2; no clear D gene. Germline CDR1 is LNHDA and CDR2 is SQIVND (reference sequence). The CDR3 contains 13 residues. Deletions cut 5 bases from V and 5 bases from J, with 12 bases between. The CDR3 loop reads CASSPPQRYGYTF. CDR3 nucleotides: TGTGCCAGTAGTCCCCCTCAGAGGTATGGCTACACCTTC.